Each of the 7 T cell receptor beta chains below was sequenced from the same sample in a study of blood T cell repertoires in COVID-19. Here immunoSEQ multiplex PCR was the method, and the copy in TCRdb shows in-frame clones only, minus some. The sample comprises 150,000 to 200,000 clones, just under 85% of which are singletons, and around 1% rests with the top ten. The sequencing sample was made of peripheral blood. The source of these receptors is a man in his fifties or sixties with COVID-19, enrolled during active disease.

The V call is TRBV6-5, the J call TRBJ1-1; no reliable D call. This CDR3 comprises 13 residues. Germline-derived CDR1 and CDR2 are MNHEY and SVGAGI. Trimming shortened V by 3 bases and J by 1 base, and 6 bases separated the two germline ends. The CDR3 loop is CASSYAGNTEAFF. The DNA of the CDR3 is TGTGCCAGCAGTTATGCGGGGAACACTGAAGCTTTCTTT.

DNA for the CDR3: TGTGCCAGCGGCTACAGGGTCACTGAAGCTTTCTTT. Amino acid sequence: CASGYRVTEAFF. This sequence joins TRBV3-1 (or the pseudogene TRBV3-2) and TRBJ1-1; D is perhaps TRBD1 (6 bases). The germline V gene encodes CDR1 LGHDT and CDR2 YNNKEL (reference sequence). V was trimmed by 8 bases and J by 4 bases, leaving 11 bases between them. CDR3 size: 12 residues.

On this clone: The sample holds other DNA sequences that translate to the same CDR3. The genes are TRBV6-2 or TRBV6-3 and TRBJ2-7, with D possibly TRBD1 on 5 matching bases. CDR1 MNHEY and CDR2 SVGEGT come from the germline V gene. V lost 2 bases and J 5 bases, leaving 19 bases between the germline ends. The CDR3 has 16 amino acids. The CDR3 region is CASSYNPTQGGNEQYF. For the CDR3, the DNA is TGTGCCAGCAGTTACAACCCCACTCAGGGTGGCAACGAGCAGTACTTC.

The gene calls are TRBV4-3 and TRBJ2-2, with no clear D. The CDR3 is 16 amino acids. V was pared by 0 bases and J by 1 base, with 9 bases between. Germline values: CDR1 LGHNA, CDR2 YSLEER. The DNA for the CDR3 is TGCGCCAGCAGCCAAGAAGTCCAGCGGAACACCGGGGAGCTGTTTTTT. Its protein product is CASSQEVQRNTGELFF.

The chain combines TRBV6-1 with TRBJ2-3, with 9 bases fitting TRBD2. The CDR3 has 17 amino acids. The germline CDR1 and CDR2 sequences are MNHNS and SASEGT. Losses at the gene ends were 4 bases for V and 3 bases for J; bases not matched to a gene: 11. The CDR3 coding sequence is TGTGCCAGCAGTGGTCGCGGTAGCGGGAGTAGGACAGATACGCAGTATTTT. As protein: CASSGRGSGSRTDTQYF.

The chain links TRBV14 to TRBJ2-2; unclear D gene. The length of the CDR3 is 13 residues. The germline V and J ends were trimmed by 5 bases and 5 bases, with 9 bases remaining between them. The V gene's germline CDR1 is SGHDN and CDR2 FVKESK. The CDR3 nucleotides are TGTGCCAGCAGCAGGCAGGCTACCGGGGAGCTGTTTTTT. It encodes CASSRQATGELFF.

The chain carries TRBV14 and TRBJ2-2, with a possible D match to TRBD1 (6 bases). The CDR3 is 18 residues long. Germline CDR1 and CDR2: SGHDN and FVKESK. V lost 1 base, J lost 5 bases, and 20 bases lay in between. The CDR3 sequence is CASSQGEGQGSFTGELFF. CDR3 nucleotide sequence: TGTGCCAGCAGCCAAGGAGAGGGGCAGGGGTCTTTTACCGGGGAGCTGTTTTTT.